Here is one TCR beta chain with its context. This study enrolled people aged roughly 18 to 90 from about two dozen US geographic areas. Participant-given clinical history determined each cohort assignment. Germline V CDR1 and CDR2: KGHSH, LQKENI. With 6 bases clipped from V and 1 base from J, the junction kept 10 bases outside the gene matches. The CDR3 is 16 amino acids. The data belong to a study of blood T cell repertoires in COVID-19. In the study overall: Samples of COVID-19 (acute and convalescent) were obtained from the United States, Italy and Spain. T cells, B-cell-depleted T cells, or PBMCs supplied cDNA or gDNA.

Clones were sequenced by immunoSEQ multiplex PCR, and TCRdb holds only the in-frame ones, with some missing. The sample yields over 350,000 clones, about 85% seen once. The sequencing sample was made of PBMCs or T cells enriched from blood (not recorded which). The chain employs TRBV18 and TRBJ1-2; 8 bases agree with TRBD1. The source is a woman under 30 with acute COVID-19. The CDR3 nucleotides read TGTGCCAGCTCGGCCATCGGGACAGGACATAACTATGGCTACACCTTC. Its protein is CASSAIGTGHNYGYTF.